Listed here are 11 T cell receptor beta chains from one sample, sequenced in a study of T cells in Graves' hyperthyroidism and ophthalmopathy. Amplification yielded TCR beta CDR3 regions, with RNA transcripts as the source. During a first-round RT-PCR of the TCR CDR3, the HTBI primer set was used. A single record per CDR3 protein comes from TCRdb applying MiXCR to the multiplex PCR reads. The repertoire holds around 280,000 distinct CDR3 sequences, with 13% as singletons. Sequencing input: blood. These receptors came from a woman in her 30s with Graves' hyperthyroidism that later progressed to Graves' ophthalmopathy.

This clonotype was counted many times. V gene TRBV7-6 combines with J gene TRBJ2-1, with D possibly TRBD2 on 6 matching bases. Germline assignment: CDR1 SGHVS and CDR2 FNYEAQ. Trimming took off 5 bases at V and 5 bases at J, with 16 bases between the two ends. The CDR3 is made up of 15 amino acids. The CDR3 coding sequence is TGTGCCAGCAGCCTTGATCGGGAGCGACACAATGAGCAGTTCTTC. It yields the protein CASSLDRERHNEQFF.

Only a few counts were recorded for this clonotype. J is TRBJ2-1 and V is TRBV9; D not certain. V lost 4 bases and J lost 4, with 6 bases in between. The germline CDR1 and CDR2 sequences are SGDLS and YYNGEE. The CDR3 length is 12 residues. The CDR3 nucleotides are TGTGCCAGCAGCATATATTACAATGAGCAGTTCTTC. Translating it yields CASSIYYNEQFF. Full variable domain (missing parts from reference TRBV9 and TRBJ2-1): DSGVTQTPKHLITATGQRVTLRCSPRSGDLSVYWYQQSLDQGLQFLIQYYNGEERAKGNILERFSAQQFPDLHSELNLSSLELGDSALYFCASSIYYNEQFFGPGTRLTVL.

This chain joins TRBV5-1 and TRBJ2-6; possible D gene TRBD2, 6 bases. Looked up from germline, CDR1 is SGHRS and CDR2 is YFSETQ. CDR3 size: 20 residues. Between the trimmed V and J ends, which lost 4 bases and 2 bases, there was a span of 25 bases. CDR3 nucleotides: TGCGCCAGCAGCCCCGATCTCGCCGGGACTGTAATGGCTGGGGCCAACGTCCTGACTTTC. Its protein is CASSPDLAGTVMAGANVLTF.

This clonotype is a singleton in its sample. The chain couples TRBV25-1 to TRBJ1-1; D unclear. Germline assignment: CDR1 MGHDK and CDR2 SYGVNS. Trimming shortened V by 3 bases and J by 5 bases, and 4 bases separated the two germline ends. The length of the CDR3 is 11 residues. The CDR3 sequence: CASSDMTEAFF. The CDR3 nucleotides read TGTGCCAGCAGTGACATGACTGAAGCTTTCTTT. The full variable domain, its missing parts supplied by reference TRBV25-1 and TRBJ1-1, is EADIYQTPRYLVIGTGKKITLECSQTMGHDKMYWYQQDPGMELHLIHYSYGVNSTEKGDLSSESTVSRIRTEHFPLTLESARPSHTSQYLCASSDMTEAFFGQGTRLTVV.

This clonotype was detected once. This chain joins TRBV11-1 and TRBJ1-1; D is undetermined. Trimming removed 5 bases at V and 4 bases at J, with 17 bases between. Germline CDR1 and CDR2: SGHAT and FQDESV (reference sequence). The CDR3 length is 15 residues. The CDR3 sequence is CASSPVGFMGTEAFF. The CDR3 DNA reads TGTGCCAGCAGCCCTGTCGGATTCATGGGCACTGAAGCTTTCTTT.

In its sample, this clonotype was seen a few times. A much larger clone differs from this one at a single base, so this may be a read error. This rearrangement joins TRBV5-4 to TRBJ2-3; D is ambiguous. CDR1 is SGHNT, CDR2 YYREEE, per germline (reference sequence). The CDR3 runs 14 residues. The V end was cut by 1 base, the J end by 5 bases, with 11 bases between. CDR3 amino acids: CASSLCDVGDTQYF. The CDR3 bases are TGTGCCAGCAGCTTGTGTGATGTCGGAGATACGCAGTATTTT.

This clonotype was found many times. The chain carries TRBV10-3 and TRBJ2-7; no definite D call. V was clipped by 6 bases and J by 1 base, with 19 bases between them. In germline, CDR1 is ENHRY, CDR2 SYGVKD. The CDR3 has 16 residues. The CDR3 DNA follows: TGTGCCATCAGGGGCGACGCGGACGCTGGGTCCTACGAGCAGTACTTC. As protein: CAIRGDADAGSYEQYF.

This clonotype was counted ten times or more. V is TRBV7-2 and J is TRBJ2-1; 13 nucleotides align to TRBD2. CDR1 and CDR2 from the germline V gene are SGHTA and FQGNSA. The CDR3 is 17 residues long. V shed 5 bases and J 9 bases; nucleotides not matched to a gene: 13. This CDR3 is CASSPWFGTSGTGEQFF. CDR3 in DNA: TGTGCCAGCAGCCCTTGGTTCGGGACTAGCGGGACGGGTGAGCAGTTCTTC.

This chain uses TRBV29-1 with TRBJ2-4; D assignment may be TRBD1 or TRBD2 (6 bases each). This CDR3 region has 16 residues. V lost 6 bases and J lost 8, with 26 bases in between. CDR1 and CDR2 from the germline V gene are SQVTM and ANQGSEA. The CDR3 here is CSVEHREGGRLDIQYF. For the CDR3, the DNA is TGCAGCGTGGAACATCGTGAAGGGGGGAGGTTGGACATTCAGTACTTC.

Ten or more counts support this clonotype. The CDR3 DNA reads TGTGCCAGCAGTACCCAAGGACTAGCGGGACACAATGAGCAGTTCTTC. It codes for CASSTQGLAGHNEQFF. The chain couples TRBV27 to TRBJ2-1; 12 bases line up with TRBD2. The length of the CDR3 is 16 residues. The germline CDR1 and CDR2 sequences are MNHEY and SMNVEV (reference sequence). V gave up 5 bases and J gave up 5 bases; unmatched junction bases: 7.

The rearrangement links TRBV11-2 to TRBJ2-1; 14 bases are shared with TRBD2. Germline-derived CDR1 and CDR2 are SGHAT and FQNNGV. With V trimmed by 5 bases and J by 4 bases, 22 bases remained unmatched. The length of the CDR3 is 22 residues. The CDR3 DNA reads as TGTGCCAGCAGCGTACGATTTACTAGAGTGGGACTAGCGGGAGTAGGTTACAATGAGCAGTTCTTC. As protein: CASSVRFTRVGLAGVGYNEQFF.